This T cell receptor beta chain was recorded in a study of blood T cells in healthy people across ages. Primed by a sample-barcoded 5' primer and a J-beta primer mix, a second PCR proceeded for 7 to 11 cycles. MiXCR was run by TCRdb on the 5' RACE reads, yielding one entry per CDR3 protein. The sample contains approximately 1.5 million distinct CDR3 sequences, about 35% of which appear only once. In germline, CDR1 is MNHNS, CDR2 SASEGT. V dropped 5 bases and J dropped 7 bases, with 12 bases sitting between them. This CDR3 is built from 13 residues. This sequence joins TRBV6-1 and TRBJ1-5; unclear D gene. Sequences were obtained from blood. The TCR was taken from a woman in her twenties or thirties in good health. The CDR3 loop reads CASSPIPKQPQHF. The CDR3 region has the DNA TGTGCCAGCAGTCCCATCCCCAAACAGCCCCAGCATTTT.